This T cell receptor beta chain was captured in a study of blood T cell repertoires in COVID-19 (dated by TCRdb to about 2020). For the study in its entirety: The collaborator samples originated in the United States, Italy and Spain and spanned the acute and convalescent phases of COVID-19. The prospective study material was composed of cDNA or gDNA derived from T cells, B-cell-depleted T cells, or PBMCs. The dataset comprised deeply sampled blood TCRbeta repertoires from subjects exposed to, actively infected with, or recovered from COVID-19. A freely available public database, intended as a resource for researchers studying the immune response to SARS-CoV-2, is where the repertoires were released. Samples were obtained from the ongoing ImmuneRACE study (first 160 participants) and from some 1,300 subjects provided by 6 global collaborators. The sample metadata nearly always contained a de-identified subject ID, COVID-19 status, age in years and sex. Where available, HLA class I and class II types were taken from metadata supplied by the sample provider and were not determined by assay-based typing.

Study-level results and caveats: The amount of clinical and demographic metadata varied by source and participant and was provided uncurated.

This clone was observed a handful of times. Its antigen has not been determined. The record has no base qualities; no much larger clone is one base away. Including cysteine and phenylalanine, the CDR3 has 16 amino acids. The retained sequence is limited to the CDR3, 48 bases, with the frame set at the first base. As encoded in the germline V gene, CDR1 is SGHTA while CDR2 is FQGNSA. V is pruned by 5 bases and J by 1 base, leaving 8 bases of the junction without a gene match. TCRbeta CDR3 regions were amplified from genomic DNA by means of the immunoSEQ Assay, a bias-controlled multiplex PCR. The paper's processing steps were these. Nucleated cell counts per sample were estimated from amplification of reference gene primers within the assay. To quantify the absolute abundance of each unique TCRbeta CDR3 rearrangement, sequence reads were collapsed and filtered. Productive Simpson clonality was computed per sample as the square root of Simpson's diversity index over productive rearrangements. TCRdb provides this immuneACCESS table in a form limited to in-frame rearrangements. Some clones are lacking; in checked studies, under half of them reflect an unresolved V gene, and why the rest are absent is not known. The DNA was the basis for D and trimming; V, J and clone size are from that table. The sample table holds about 110,000 clones, of which over 60% were seen once. The ten largest make up 4% to 5.5% of the sample.

Whole blood was collected in K2EDTA tubes by collaborating institutions according to the institutions' own protocols. Collaborator samples were shipped for TCRbeta analysis as frozen whole blood, isolated PBMCs, or DNA extracted from either sample type. The chain joins TRBV7-2 to TRBJ1-2, with TRBD1 identical over 9 junction bases. The TCR originated in a human donor in a cohort sampled during active or convalescent COVID-19. The sample comprised peripheral blood. The encoded CDR3 is CASSGSQGANNYGYTF. The sequenced DNA is TGTGCCAGCAGCGGATCACAGGGGGCGAATAACTATGGCTACACCTTC.